A selection of T cell receptor beta chains follows, all from one sample in a study of blood T cells in healthy people across ages. One entry per CDR3 protein, called by TCRdb with MiXCR from the 5' RACE reads. Among under 2 million distinct CDR3 sequences, about 35% were seen once, and the ten largest hold around 10%. The sample was blood. Receptors originate from a woman aged 25-40 years in good health. The CDR3 runs from the conserved cysteine through the conserved F or W. The order of the fields is J gene, D gene, V gene, CDR3 length, clone size, CDR3 protein, CDR3 DNA. A D gene is named only where the DNA matches it firmly. Clone size is not always given. Where it is, it says once, few, many or a class for expanded clones.

j_call: TRBJ2-1
d_call: -
v_call: TRBV7-9
cdr3_length: 13
clone_size: -
cdr3_aa: CASSRRPDNEQFF
cdr3_nt: TGTGCCAGCAGCCGGCGTCCGGACAATGAGCAGTTCTTC

j_call: TRBJ2-7
d_call: -
v_call: TRBV7-2
cdr3_length: 15
clone_size: -
cdr3_aa: CASSCSAPSSYEQYF
cdr3_nt: TGTGCCAGCAGCTGCTCAGCGCCCAGCTCCTACGAGCAGTACTTC

j_call: TRBJ1-1
d_call: -
v_call: TRBV10-3
cdr3_length: 14
clone_size: -
cdr3_aa: CAISAWQQNTEAFF
cdr3_nt: TGTGCCATCAGTGCATGGCAGCAGAACACTGAAGCTTTCTTT

j_call: TRBJ2-7
d_call: -
v_call: TRBV29-1
cdr3_length: 15
clone_size: -
cdr3_aa: CSVEVGQSLSYEQYF
cdr3_nt: TGCAGCGTTGAAGTAGGGCAGTCACTTTCCTACGAGCAGTACTTC

j_call: TRBJ2-3
d_call: TRBD2
v_call: TRBV27
cdr3_length: 16
clone_size: -
cdr3_aa: CASSMLAGPSTDTQYF
cdr3_nt: TGTGCCAGCAGTATGCTAGCGGGACCAAGCACAGATACGCAGTATTTT

j_call: TRBJ2-3
d_call: TRBD2
v_call: TRBV2
cdr3_length: 15
clone_size: -
cdr3_aa: CASSAGGGSADTQYF
cdr3_nt: TGTGCCAGCAGCGCGGGCGGGGGGAGCGCAGATACGCAGTATTTT

j_call: TRBJ2-1
d_call: -
v_call: TRBV12-3/TRBV12-4
cdr3_length: 14
clone_size: -
cdr3_aa: CASSPSGVNNEQFF
cdr3_nt: TGTGCCAGCAGCCCCTCGGGGGTAAACAATGAGCAGTTCTTC

j_call: TRBJ2-1
d_call: -
v_call: TRBV7-9
cdr3_length: 14
clone_size: -
cdr3_aa: CASSLVTGDNEQFF
cdr3_nt: TGTGCCAGCAGCTTAGTGACGGGAGACAATGAGCAGTTCTTC

j_call: TRBJ1-1
d_call: TRBD1
v_call: TRBV6-5
cdr3_length: 15
clone_size: few
cdr3_aa: CASSLGLPGGGGAFF
cdr3_nt: TGTGCCAGCAGCTTAGGACTCCCAGGGGGCGGAGGAGCTTTCTTT

j_call: TRBJ1-2
d_call: TRBD1
v_call: TRBV28
cdr3_length: 12
clone_size: -
cdr3_aa: CASSLNRGGYTF
cdr3_nt: TGTGCCAGCAGTTTAAACAGGGGAGGCTACACCTTC

j_call: TRBJ2-3
d_call: TRBD2
v_call: TRBV7-9
cdr3_length: 16
clone_size: -
cdr3_aa: CASSSLAGGPKDTQYF
cdr3_nt: TGTGCCAGCAGCTCACTAGCGGGAGGGCCCAAAGATACGCAGTATTTT

j_call: TRBJ2-3
d_call: -
v_call: TRBV7-3
cdr3_length: 15
clone_size: -
cdr3_aa: CASSLTPLATDTQYF
cdr3_nt: TGTGCCAGCAGCTTAACTCCCCTAGCTACAGATACGCAGTATTTT

j_call: TRBJ2-7
d_call: TRBD2
v_call: TRBV7-9
cdr3_length: 17
clone_size: few
cdr3_aa: CASSLVGTSGEIYEQYF
cdr3_nt: TGTGCCAGCAGCTTAGTGGGGACTAGCGGTGAAATCTACGAGCAGTACTTC

j_call: TRBJ2-7
d_call: -
v_call: TRBV3-1
cdr3_length: 12
clone_size: many
cdr3_aa: CASSQSRAEQYF
cdr3_nt: TGTGCCAGCAGCCAAAGCCGGGCCGAGCAGTACTTC

j_call: TRBJ2-5
d_call: TRBD1
v_call: TRBV4-3
cdr3_length: 15
clone_size: -
cdr3_aa: CASSPRTGYGNEQYF
cdr3_nt: TGCGCCAGCAGCCCACGGACAGGATACGGGAATGAGCAGTACTTC

j_call: TRBJ1-4
d_call: -
v_call: TRBV30
cdr3_length: 14
clone_size: -
cdr3_aa: CAWSGTDSNEKLFF
cdr3_nt: TGTGCCTGGAGTGGGACGGACTCCAATGAAAAACTGTTTTTT

j_call: TRBJ2-7
d_call: -
v_call: TRBV4-1
cdr3_length: 16
clone_size: -
cdr3_aa: CASSQEGEMMVYEQYF
cdr3_nt: TGCGCCAGCAGCCAAGAAGGGGAGATGATGGTCTACGAGCAGTACTTC

j_call: TRBJ2-3
d_call: TRBD2
v_call: TRBV15
cdr3_length: 14
clone_size: few
cdr3_aa: CATSKFGGSDTQYF
cdr3_nt: TGTGCCACCAGCAAATTCGGGGGGTCAGATACGCAGTATTTT

j_call: TRBJ2-1
d_call: TRBD1
v_call: TRBV5-1
cdr3_length: 16
clone_size: few
cdr3_aa: CASSLEGQGGYNEQFF
cdr3_nt: TGCGCCAGCAGCTTGGAGGGACAGGGTGGCTACAATGAGCAGTTCTTC

j_call: TRBJ2-3
d_call: TRBD1
v_call: TRBV5-1
cdr3_length: 14
clone_size: -
cdr3_aa: CASSGTGGTDTQCF
cdr3_nt: TGCGCCAGCAGCGGGACAGGGGGCACAGATACGCAGTGTTTT

j_call: TRBJ2-3
d_call: TRBD2
v_call: TRBV6-1
cdr3_length: 17
clone_size: -
cdr3_aa: CASTLSGTSASTDTQYF
cdr3_nt: TGTGCCAGCACCCTATCTGGGACTAGCGCCAGCACAGATACGCAGTATTTT

j_call: TRBJ2-1
d_call: TRBD2
v_call: TRBV5-1
cdr3_length: 20
clone_size: -
cdr3_aa: CASSPRGRGASGVSYNEQFF
cdr3_nt: TGCGCCAGCAGCCCCCGGGGGAGGGGGGCTAGCGGGGTCTCCTACAATGAGCAGTTCTTC

j_call: TRBJ1-4
d_call: -
v_call: TRBV4-2
cdr3_length: 16
clone_size: few
cdr3_aa: CASSLEGSATNEKLFF
cdr3_nt: TGTGCCAGCAGCCTTGAGGGATCGGCAACTAATGAAAAACTGTTTTTT

j_call: TRBJ1-5
d_call: -
v_call: TRBV4-1
cdr3_length: 16
clone_size: -
cdr3_aa: CASSQDNRQTHQPQHF
cdr3_nt: TGCGCCAGCAGCCAAGATAATCGACAAACCCATCAGCCCCAGCATTTT

j_call: TRBJ2-7
d_call: -
v_call: TRBV29-1
cdr3_length: 14
clone_size: many
cdr3_aa: CSVVVRGSPYEQYF
cdr3_nt: TGCAGCGTGGTGGTGAGGGGGTCCCCCTACGAGCAGTACTTC

j_call: TRBJ2-7
d_call: -
v_call: TRBV10-3
cdr3_length: 14
clone_size: -
cdr3_aa: CAIRPAQFFYEQYF
cdr3_nt: TGTGCCATCAGGCCCGCACAGTTCTTCTACGAGCAGTACTTC

j_call: TRBJ2-7
d_call: -
v_call: TRBV30
cdr3_length: 12
clone_size: -
cdr3_aa: CAWSVGGHEQYF
cdr3_nt: TGTGCCTGGAGTGTCGGGGGGCATGAGCAGTACTTC

j_call: TRBJ2-3
d_call: -
v_call: TRBV5-1
cdr3_length: 14
clone_size: -
cdr3_aa: CASTEGSSTDTQYF
cdr3_nt: TGCGCCAGTACCGAGGGGTCAAGCACAGATACGCAGTATTTT

j_call: TRBJ1-1
d_call: -
v_call: TRBV12-3/TRBV12-4
cdr3_length: 13
clone_size: -
cdr3_aa: CASSLFWETEAFF
cdr3_nt: TGTGCCAGCAGTTTATTTTGGGAAACTGAAGCTTTCTTT